What follows are 18 T cell receptor beta chains derived from one specimen sequenced in a study of siplizumab effects on memory and regulatory T cells (dated by TCRdb to about 2019). The library was generated by the immunoSEQ multiplex PCR assay. TCRdb stores this immuneACCESS table with in-frame sequences only. Part of the clones is absent; in the studies checked, under half of the shortfall reflects unresolved V genes, and no reason is known for the rest. In this sample the table shows more than 95,000 clones, nearly 95% of which occur a single time. The top ten hold approximately 0.58% of the sample. The source material was Tregs sorted from blood. Receptors were obtained from a human donor in good health.

The chain employs TRBV5-6 and TRBJ2-7, with D hard to call. The CDR3 is 16 residues long. CDR1 and CDR2 (germline): SGHDT, YYEEEE. Trimming removed 3 bases at V and 2 bases at J, with 18 bases between. CDR3 region: CASSSLFARNTYEQYF. CDR3 in DNA: TGTGCCAGCAGCTCCCTTTTTGCTAGGAACACCTACGAGCAGTACTTC.

This chain connects TRBV5-1 to TRBJ2-1, with 8 bases fitting TRBD1. Per the germline V gene, CDR1 is SGHRS and CDR2 is YFSETQ. The CDR3 has 14 residues. Trimming took 0 bases from V and 9 from J; bases not matched to a gene: 5. The CDR3 spells CASSLVQGVVEQFF. The CDR3 coding sequence is TGCGCCAGCAGCTTGGTACAGGGGGTGGTTGAGCAGTTCTTC.

The rearrangement uses TRBV9 and TRBJ1-4; D might be TRBD1 (6 bases). Deletions cut 2 bases from V and 3 bases from J, with 11 bases between. Germline-derived CDR1 and CDR2 are SGDLS and YYNGEE. This CDR3 region has 15 residues. This CDR3 reads CASSVLPGANEKLFF. As DNA, the CDR3 is TGTGCCAGCAGCGTTCTACCAGGGGCTAATGAAAAACTGTTTTTT. The whole variable domain, filled in from reference TRBV9 and TRBJ1-4, reads DSGVTQTPKHLITATGQRVTLRCSPRSGDLSVYWYQQSLDQGLQFLIQYYNGEERAKGNILERFSAQQFPDLHSELNLSSLELGDSALYFCASSVLPGANEKLFFGSGTQLSVL.

V usage is TRBV7-9 and J usage is TRBJ2-5; D unclear. V was pared by 5 bases and J by 0 bases, with 10 bases between. The CDR3 sequence is 14 residues long. Germline CDR1 is SEHNR and CDR2 is FQNEAQ (reference sequence). As DNA, the CDR3 is TGTGCCAGCAGCCCACTGGGGTACCAAGAGACCCAGTACTTC. Protein product: CASSPLGYQETQYF. Combining the CDR3 with reference TRBV7-9 and TRBJ2-5 gives the whole variable domain DTGVSQNPRHKITKRGQNVTFRCDPISEHNRLYWYRQTLGQGPEFLTYFQNEAQLEKSRLLSDRFSAERPKGSFSTLEIQRTEQGDSAMYLCASSPLGYQETQYFGPGTRLLVL.

This chain links TRBV18 with TRBJ2-5; D is perhaps TRBD1 (6 bases). Per germline, CDR1 KGHSH and CDR2 LQKENI. V was pared by 3 bases and J by 7 bases, with 15 bases between. This CDR3 has 14 amino acids. In nucleotides, the CDR3 is TGTGCCAGCTCACCGCCAGGGGCAATCGGGACCCAGTACTTC. Translated: CASSPPGAIGTQYF.

The gene calls are TRBV7-3 and TRBJ2-5, with 8 bases lining up with TRBD2. CDR1 and CDR2 from the germline V gene are SGHTA and FQGTGA. The CDR3 is 13 amino acids. J was trimmed by 5 bases and V by 5 bases; bases with no gene match: 4. Here the CDR3 reads CASSRTSRETQYF. DNA of the CDR3: TGTGCCAGCAGCCGGACTAGCCGCGAGACCCAGTACTTC. Combining the CDR3 with reference TRBV7-3 and TRBJ2-5 gives the whole variable domain GAGVSQTPSNKVTEKGKYVELRCDPISGHTALYWYRQSLGQGPEFLIYFQGTGAADDSGLPNDRFFAVRPEGSVSTLKIQRTERGDSAVYLCASSRTSRETQYFGPGTRLLVL.

This clone was observed a few times. CDR3 bases: TGTGCCAGCACGGCAGCGGGACCGGGACTAGCGAGAAATGAGCAGTTCTTC. It is translated as CASTAAGPGLARNEQFF. The rearrangement uses TRBV2 and TRBJ2-1; TRBD2 matches 10 bases. Unmatched junction bases numbered 16, after V lost 7 bases and J lost 7 bases. The germline gives CDR1 SNHLY, CDR2 FYNNEI. The CDR3 is 17 amino acids.

V and J are TRBV18 and TRBJ1-2; 8 bases agree with TRBD1. This CDR3 comprises 13 residues. Losses at the gene ends were 6 bases for V and 8 bases for J; bases not matched to a gene: 8. The germline CDR1 and CDR2 sequences are KGHSH and LQKENI. The CDR3 here is CASSQDRAGGYTF. The CDR3 region has the DNA TGTGCCAGCTCCCAGGACAGGGCGGGAGGCTACACCTTC.

On this clone itself: Mismatch with germline at one junction end may stem from a read error. This chain joins TRBV9 and TRBJ1-1; D call uncertain. Germline assignment: CDR1 SGDLS and CDR2 YYNGEE. CDR3 length: 13 amino acids. The CDR3 DNA sequence: TGTGCCGGCAGCGTAGCTCCCAACACTGAAGCTTTCTTT. It specifies CAGSVAPNTEAFF.

This rearrangement joins TRBV7-3 to TRBJ2-1; D unresolved. CDR3 length: 12 residues. Per the germline V gene, CDR1 is SGHTA and CDR2 is FQGTGA. Trimming removed 2 bases at V and 8 bases at J, with 7 bases between. The chain's CDR3 is CASSLSGHEQFF. CDR3 in DNA: TGTGCCAGCAGCTTATCGGGTCATGAGCAGTTCTTC.

The V and J genes are TRBV11-2 and TRBJ1-2, with D maybe TRBD1 (5 bases). CDR3 length equals 13 residues. Trimming removed 4 bases from V and 4 bases from J, with 10 bases in between. The germline V gene has CDR1 SGHAT and CDR2 FQNNGV. The CDR3 loop reads CASSSEGAYGYTF. The CDR3 DNA reads as TGTGCCAGCAGCTCGGAAGGGGCCTATGGCTACACCTTC.

This rearrangement joins TRBV7-3 to TRBJ2-1, with D tentatively TRBD2 (5 bases). V lost 5 bases to trimming and J lost 5 bases, with 16 bases between them. The CDR3 sequence is 15 residues long. The germline CDR1 and CDR2 sequences are SGHTA and FQGTGA. The CDR3 DNA reads as TGTGCCAGCAGCGCAGGCTCCCGGCGGGACAATGAGCAGTTCTTC. It yields the protein CASSAGSRRDNEQFF.

This chain joins TRBV4-1 and TRBJ1-1; D is perhaps TRBD1 (6 bases). V was clipped by 5 bases and J by 4 bases, with 11 bases between them. CDR3 length equals 13 residues. CDR1 is MGHRA and CDR2 is YSYEKL in the germline V gene. The CDR3 DNA follows: TGCGCCAGCAGCTTACAGGGTATCACTGAAGCTTTCTTT. This codes for CASSLQGITEAFF.

The sample holds one count of this clone. This chain joins TRBV11-3 and TRBJ2-3, with 7 bases aligning to TRBD1. Germline CDR1 SGHNT, CDR2 YENEEA. V lost 2 bases, J lost 2 bases, and 10 bases stayed unmatched. The CDR3 covers 17 residues. The CDR3 spells CASSLKVSTGVTDTQYF. The DNA for the CDR3 is TGTGCCAGCAGCTTAAAGGTATCTACAGGGGTCACAGATACGCAGTATTTT.

The chain uses TRBV15 and TRBJ1-6, with D possibly matching TRBD1 (5 bases). Trimming removed 0 bases at V and 10 bases at J, with 13 bases between. The germline V gene has CDR1 LNHNV and CDR2 YYDKDF (reference sequence). The length of the CDR3 is 15 residues. CDR3 bases: TGTGCCACCAGCAGAGATGGAATGGGGGTCTCACCCCTCCACTTT. Translating gives CATSRDGMGVSPLHF.

The rearrangement links TRBV5-1 to TRBJ1-5; D unresolved. The CDR3 is made up of 13 amino acids. The V end lost 2 bases, the J end lost 5 bases, and 8 bases lay between the germline ends. Germline lookup yields CDR1 SGHRS and CDR2 YFSETQ. The CDR3 DNA sequence: TGCGCCAGCAGCTTATCTGGGGATCAGCCCCAGCATTTT. It is translated as CASSLSGDQPQHF. The entire variable domain, with the rest obtained from reference TRBV5-1 and TRBJ1-5, is as follows: KAGVTQTPRYLIKTRGQQVTLSCSPISGHRSVSWYQQTPGQGLQFLFEYFSETQRNKGNFPGRFSGRQFSNSRSEMNVSTLELGDSALYLCASSLSGDQPQHFGDGTRLSIL.

This clone was detected only a few times. V gene TRBV4-1 combines with J gene TRBJ1-1; D call uncertain. This CDR3 contains 15 residues. Per the germline V gene, CDR1 is MGHRA and CDR2 is YSYEKL. Trimming stripped 7 bases from V and 2 bases from J, with 17 bases between. The CDR3 is CASKGSAVPNTEAFF. Written as DNA, the CDR3 is TGCGCCAGCAAGGGATCGGCAGTGCCTAACACTGAAGCTTTCTTT.

The chain uses TRBV21-1 and TRBJ2-3. TRBV21-1 is a known pseudogene. This CDR3 is built from 14 residues. The CDR3 protein is CASTPGASTDTQYF. CDR3 in DNA: TGTGCCAGCACCCCCGGGGCCAGCACAGATACGCAGTATTTT.